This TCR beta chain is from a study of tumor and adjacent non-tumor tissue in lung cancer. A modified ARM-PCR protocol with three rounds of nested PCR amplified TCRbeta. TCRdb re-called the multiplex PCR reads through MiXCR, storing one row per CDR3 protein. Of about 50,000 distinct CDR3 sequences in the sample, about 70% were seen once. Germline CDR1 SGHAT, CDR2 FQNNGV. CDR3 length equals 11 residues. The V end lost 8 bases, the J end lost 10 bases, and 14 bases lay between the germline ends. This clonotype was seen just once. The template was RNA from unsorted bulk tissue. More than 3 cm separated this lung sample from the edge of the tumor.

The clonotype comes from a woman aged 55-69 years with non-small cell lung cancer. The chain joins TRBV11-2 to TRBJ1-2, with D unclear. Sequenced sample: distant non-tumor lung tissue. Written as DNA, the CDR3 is TGTGCCAGCTTAGGTTCGGGAGTCTACACCTTC. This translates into CASLGSGVYTF.